These 15 T cell receptor beta chains were all obtained from the same sample, sequenced in a study of shared clonotypes between healthy human individuals. Clones were sequenced by immunoSEQ multiplex PCR, and TCRdb holds only the in-frame ones, with some missing. The sample includes hundreds of thousands of clones, 85% to 95% seen only once; the top ten take approximately 0.11%. Naive CD8 cells lacked CD45RO, underwent positive selection for CCR7 and left out terminally differentiated effector memory CD45RA+ cells. The source material was naive CD8+ T cells sorted from blood. The source of these receptors is a woman aged 30 to 39 in good health.

V and J are TRBV7-8 and TRBJ2-2, with D tentatively TRBD2 (5 bases). CDR1 and CDR2 from the germline V gene are SGHVS and FQNEAQ. Deletions cut 2 bases from V and 4 bases from J, with 17 bases between. This CDR3 has 17 amino acids. CDR3 in amino acids: CASSLSGGWRVTGELFF. The CDR3 DNA reads as TGTGCCAGCAGCTTAAGTGGCGGGTGGCGAGTCACCGGGGAGCTGTTTTTT.

Notes on this clone: This specimen includes other DNA sequences encoding the same CDR3. The rearrangement links TRBV27 to TRBJ1-1; no definite D call. This CDR3 spans 13 amino acids. Trimming pared 3 bases from V and 1 base from J, leaving 6 bases between. Germline CDR1 reads MNHEY; CDR2 reads SMNVEV (reference sequence). The chain's CDR3 is CASSLGGNTEAFF. The CDR3 region has the DNA TGTGCCAGCAGTTTGGGCGGGAACACTGAAGCTTTCTTT.

In the case of this clone: This sample includes further DNA sequences coding for the same CDR3. The V and J genes are TRBV2 and TRBJ2-7, with 9 bases identical to TRBD1. CDR3 length equals 14 residues. J lost 1 base, V lost 7 bases, and 5 bases had no gene match. Germline values: CDR1 SNHLY, CDR2 FYNNEI. The CDR3 loop is CASTTGTGSYEQYF. The CDR3 region has the DNA TGTGCCAGCACTACAGGGACAGGGTCCTACGAGCAGTACTTC.

CDR3 loop: CASSFPGSNEKLFF. The DNA for the CDR3 is TGTGCCAGCAGTTTCCCAGGGTCTAATGAAAAACTGTTTTTT. The chain couples TRBV28 to TRBJ1-4; D may be TRBD1 (5 bases). This CDR3 is built from 14 residues. Germline V gene sequence: CDR1 MDHEN, CDR2 SYDVKM. V was pared by 3 bases and J by 3 bases, with 8 bases between.

The chain is built from TRBV29-1 and TRBJ2-7; D may be TRBD1 (5 bases). This CDR3 has 13 amino acids. Trimming stripped 7 bases from V and 3 bases from J, with 16 bases between. From germline, CDR1 is SQVTM and CDR2 ANQGSEA. In nucleotides, the CDR3 is TGCAGCGCCAGGGTTCCACTTTACTACGAGCAGTACTTC. Encoded protein: CSARVPLYYEQYF.

V gene TRBV13 combines with J gene TRBJ2-5; D call uncertain. Germline-derived CDR1 and CDR2 are PRHDT and FYEKMQ (reference sequence). The CDR3 sequence is 15 residues long. The ends were cut back, 1 base at V and 0 bases at J, with 9 bases in the middle. CDR3 nucleotides: TGTGCCAGCAGCTTAGTAGGACCCCACCAAGAGACCCAGTACTTC. Translation gives CASSLVGPHQETQYF.

V usage is TRBV27 and J usage is TRBJ2-1; D possibly uses TRBD1 or TRBD2 (7 bases each). Germline V gives CDR1 MNHEY, CDR2 SMNVEV (reference sequence). This CDR3 is 13 amino acids long. V lost 3 bases, J lost 8 bases, and 11 bases lay in between. CDR3 nucleotides: TGTGCCAGCAGTTTCCCAGGGGGGGATGAGCAGTTCTTC. It yields the protein CASSFPGGDEQFF.

The chain joins TRBV5-4 to TRBJ1-1, with D unclear. The CDR3 is 13 residues long. Germline loops: CDR1 SGHNT, CDR2 YYREEE (reference sequence). V lost 0 bases and J 8 bases, leaving 11 bases between the germline ends. CDR3 sequence: CASSLGTGSEAFF. DNA for the CDR3: TGTGCCAGCAGCTTGGGGACGGGGAGCGAAGCTTTCTTT.

The chain has TRBV15 and TRBJ2-3; D is ambiguous. CDR1 and CDR2 from the germline V gene are LNHNV and YYDKDF (reference sequence). V dropped 3 bases and J dropped 7 bases, with 5 bases sitting between them. The CDR3 totals 11 residues. CDR3 in amino acids: CATSSRYTQYF. CDR3 DNA sequence: TGTGCCACCAGCAGTCGGTATACGCAGTATTTT.

This chain links TRBV11-2 with TRBJ1-4; the D is unclear. Germline V gene sequence: CDR1 SGHAT, CDR2 FQNNGV. The CDR3 sequence is 15 residues long. V lost 5 bases and J lost 6, with 16 bases in between. CDR3 bases: TGTGCCAGCAGCGATCCCCCGGACGGTTATGAAAAACTGTTTTTT. Protein product: CASSDPPDGYEKLFF.

V usage is TRBV27 and J usage is TRBJ1-2; tentative D call: TRBD1 (6 bases). Germline CDR1 reads MNHEY; CDR2 reads SMNVEV (reference sequence). CDR3 length: 12 residues. V lost 4 bases, J lost 8 bases, and 11 bases lay in between. CDR3 nucleotide sequence: TGTGCCAGCAGTTCACAGGGTTGGGGCTACACCTTC. Translating it yields CASSSQGWGYTF.

The chain employs TRBV25-1 and TRBJ2-3, with D uncertain. The CDR3 spans 11 residues. Looked up from germline, CDR1 is MGHDK and CDR2 is SYGVNS. Trimming pared 5 bases from V and 4 bases from J, leaving 4 bases between. The CDR3: CASSFSDTQYF. CDR3 DNA: TGTGCCAGCAGTTTTTCAGATACGCAGTATTTT.

The chain carries TRBV5-1 and TRBJ2-1; no definite D call. CDR1 is SGHRS, CDR2 YFSETQ, per germline. The CDR3 is 15 amino acids. Trimming left V 2 bases short and J 4 bases short, with 13 bases between. This CDR3 reads CASSFSQQRYNEQFF. Written as DNA, the CDR3 is TGCGCCAGCAGCTTTTCACAACAGCGTTACAATGAGCAGTTCTTC.

The V gene is TRBV19, the J gene TRBJ2-1; 8 positions match TRBD1. V lost 7 bases and J lost 4; bases outside the gene matches: 6. CDR1 LNHDA and CDR2 SQIVND come from the germline V gene (reference sequence). The CDR3 covers 14 residues. CDR3 in amino acids: CASMERTGYNEQFF. The CDR3 DNA reads as TGTGCCAGTATGGAGCGGACAGGGTACAATGAGCAGTTCTTC.

The genes are TRBV2 and TRBJ2-7, with 9 bases identical to TRBD2. Trimming at V came to 6 bases and at J to 4 bases, leaving 7 bases not matched to a gene. Germline lookup yields CDR1 SNHLY and CDR2 FYNNEI. The CDR3 consists of 14 residues. The CDR3 region has the DNA TGTGCCAGCAGCATAGCGGGAGTGTCTTACGAGCAGTACTTC. Amino acids: CASSIAGVSYEQYF.